This record looks at one T cell receptor beta chain sequence and its context. Antigen unknown. This entry belongs to a study of T cell repertoires in cytomegalovirus infection. For the study at large: The authors relied on CMV epitopes, both recently identified HLA-C-restricted and well-studied HLA-B-restricted. Public TCR beta signature analysis indicated the presence of both CMV infection and matching HLA type.

TCRdb re-derived calls from the reads in MiXCR, one entry per CDR3 protein. The data hold around 900,000 distinct CDR3 sequences, with about a third observed a single time. The CDR3 is made up of 15 amino acids. Germline V gene data show CDR1 as LNHDA and CDR2 as SQIVND (reference sequence). V shed 3 bases and J shed 0 bases, with 9 bases lying between them. General study points: Clonotype analysis showed dominance of the ex vivo response by HLA-C-restricted CMV-specific TCR beta clonotypes. Using cumulative public TCR beta family frequency, the authors identified those who carried CMV together with the relevant HLA.

The receptor's source is a human donor in good health (CMV status not recorded). Some clones in this sample may be carry-over from other donors' samples. V gene TRBV19 combines with J gene TRBJ1-5, with D tentatively TRBD1 (6 bases). The sample here was cultured CD8+ T cells from PBMCs, taken from culture after CMV antigen stimulation. CDR3: CASSMDRYSNQPQHF. In nucleotides, the CDR3 is TGTGCCAGTAGTATGGACAGATATAGCAATCAGCCCCAGCATTTT.